The present T cell receptor (beta chain) was sequenced within a study of shared clonotypes between healthy human individuals. Study results and limitations: Generation probabilities of non-shared clonotypes were lower (relative to those shared by all four donors).

The authors distributed each subset's genomic DNA evenly over several immunoSEQ plates. Produced via immunoSEQ multiplex PCR; TCRdb's table is partial and in-frame only. The sample lists roughly 2 million clones, 85% to 95% occurring once. This clone was observed a single time. Its antigen is not identified. Donors had no recently reported acute infections or vaccinations and were HIV-negative. CDR1 is MNHEY and CDR2 is SMNVEV in the germline V gene (reference sequence). CDR3 length equals 13 residues. Trimming stripped 9 bases from V and 4 bases from J, with 15 bases between. This receptor was identified in a man between 18 and 35 years old in good health. The material sequenced was naive CD4+ T cells sorted from blood. Subset specified: CD45RA+ positively selected. This chain joins TRBV27 and TRBJ1-2; D is possibly TRBD1 (6 bases). The CDR3 nucleotides read TGTGCCAGTTTGGACAGCGAGACCTATGGCTACACCTTC. Translated: CASLDSETYGYTF.